The 32 T cell receptor beta chains reported below all come from one sample, sequenced in a study of shared clonotypes between healthy human individuals. TCRdb's table, derived via immunoSEQ multiplex PCR, lists solely in-frame clones and lacks some. This table holds 1.5 million to 1.9 million clones, 95% to 99% found once. The sequenced material came from naive CD4+ T cells sorted from blood. Subset in this sample: CD45RA+ positively selected. These receptor sequences come from a man aged 25-40 years in good health.

The rearrangement joins TRBV28 to TRBJ2-7; D gene uncertain. This CDR3 has 14 amino acids. Germline V CDR1 and CDR2: MDHEN, SYDVKM. Trimming took 8 bases from V and 0 from J, leaving 14 bases between them. The CDR3 here is CASALGGNSYEQYF. The CDR3 nucleotides read TGTGCCAGCGCATTGGGCGGAAACTCCTACGAGCAGTACTTC. Full variable domain (remainder filled in from reference TRBV28 and TRBJ2-7): DVKVTQSSRYLVKRTGEKVFLECVQDMDHENMFWYRQDPGLGLRLIYFSYDVKMKEKGDIPEGYSVSREKKERFSLILESASTNQTSMYLCASALGGNSYEQYFGPGTRLTVT.

Regarding this clone: Other DNA sequences from this sample encode an identical CDR3 as well. The chain couples TRBV20-1 to TRBJ2-7; D unclear. With 3 bases removed from V and 2 bases from J, the gap between germline ends came to 2 bases. Looked up from germline, CDR1 is DFQATT and CDR2 is SNEGSKA (reference sequence). This CDR3 has 10 residues. This CDR3 is CSARPYEQYF. The CDR3 nucleotides read TGCAGTGCTAGGCCCTACGAGCAGTACTTC.

CDR3 nucleotides: TGTGCCTGGAGTAGCGTCTACAATGAGCAGTTCTTC. Protein: CAWSSVYNEQFF. This chain joins TRBV30 and TRBJ2-1; D gene ambiguous. CDR3 length: 12 residues. Deletions cut 2 bases from V and 3 bases from J, with 5 bases between. Germline V gene lookup returns CDR1 GTSNPN and CDR2 SVGIG (reference sequence).

This clone is a singleton in its sample. For the CDR3, the DNA is TGTGCCAGCAGTTTTATCCCCGGCGGAGTTTCACTGTTTTTT. Residues: CASSFIPGGVSLFF. The rearrangement joins TRBV27 to TRBJ1-4; no definite D call. The CDR3 is made up of 14 amino acids. V was cut by 3 bases and J by 13 bases, with 18 bases left in between. Germline loops: CDR1 MNHEY, CDR2 SMNVEV (reference sequence).

V usage is TRBV27 and J usage is TRBJ2-3; 14 bases are a match to TRBD2. The CDR3 covers 21 residues. V was pared by 6 bases and J by 0 bases, with 17 bases of the junction left unmatched. Germline CDR1 and CDR2: MNHEY and SMNVEV (reference sequence). CDR3 region: CASSRTVRGLAGVSSTDTQYF. In nucleotides, the CDR3 is TGTGCCAGCAGCCGGACGGTGCGGGGACTAGCGGGAGTCTCTAGCACAGATACGCAGTATTTT.

J is TRBJ2-1 and V is TRBV11-2, with a weak D call TRBD2 (5 bases). Germline V gene data show CDR1 as SGHAT and CDR2 as FQNNGV. The length of the CDR3 is 13 residues. Trimming took off 7 bases at V and 6 bases at J, with 13 bases between the two ends. The CDR3, as DNA: TGTGCCAGCACCGTTGGACGGGGCAATGAGCAGTTCTTC. Protein: CASTVGRGNEQFF.

This clone came up once. The CDR3 sequence is CASKWTQRTDTQYF. CDR3 in DNA: TGTGCCAGCAAGTGGACTCAACGCACAGATACGCAGTATTTT. V usage is TRBV6-5 and J usage is TRBJ2-3, with D perhaps TRBD2 (5 bases). This CDR3 has 14 amino acids. CDR1 is MNHEY and CDR2 is SVGAGI in the germline V gene. V lost 7 bases to trimming and J lost 1 base, with 12 bases between them.

The CDR3 loop is CASSTGQNQPQHF. The CDR3, as DNA: TGTGCCAGCTCAACGGGTCAAAATCAGCCCCAGCATTTT. This chain connects TRBV18 to TRBJ1-5, with D uncertain. CDR3 length: 13 residues. From germline, CDR1 is KGHSH and CDR2 LQKENI. Deletions cut 5 bases from V and 4 bases from J, with 9 bases between.

The rearrangement joins TRBV7-9 to TRBJ1-2; TRBD1 is a possible D gene (6 bases). V shed 1 base and J shed 13 bases, with 19 bases lying between them. This CDR3 region has 14 residues. From germline, CDR1 is SEHNR and CDR2 FQNEAQ (reference sequence). The CDR3 nucleotides read TGTGCCAGCAGCTTAGTAGTTCGGGACACCGGATGCACCTTC. This sequence encodes CASSLVVRDTGCTF.

V usage is TRBV19 and J usage is TRBJ1-5; no firm D call. V was pared by 8 bases and J by 0 bases, with 11 bases between. CDR3 length equals 14 residues. CDR1 is LNHDA, CDR2 SQIVND, per germline (reference sequence). CDR3 in amino acids: CASLSSRSNQPQHF. The CDR3 DNA follows: TGTGCCAGTCTTTCGTCCCGTAGCAATCAGCCCCAGCATTTT.

This rearrangement joins TRBV7-2 to TRBJ2-7, with TRBD2 as a possible D gene (6 bases). CDR3 length: 16 amino acids. CDR1 is SGHTA and CDR2 is FQGNSA in the germline V gene. V lost 1 base, J lost 0 bases, and 13 bases lay in between. CDR3 in amino acids: CASSLDRDLSSYEQYF. CDR3 nucleotides: TGTGCCAGCAGCTTAGATAGGGACTTGAGCTCCTACGAGCAGTACTTC. Full variable domain (missing parts from reference TRBV7-2 and TRBJ2-7): GAGVSQSPSNKVTEKGKDVELRCDPISGHTALYWYRQSLGQGLEFLIYFQGNSAPDKSGLPSDRFSAERTGGSVSTLTIQRTQQEDSAVYLCASSLDRDLSSYEQYFGPGTRLTVT.

V gene TRBV6-6 combines with J gene TRBJ2-7; 10 bases agree with TRBD1. V lost 8 bases to trimming and J lost 5 bases; unmatched junction nucleotides: 6. The CDR3 has 13 amino acids. Germline V lookup: CDR1 MNHNY, CDR2 SVGAGI (reference sequence). CDR3 loop: CASAGTGAHEQYF. CDR3 DNA: TGTGCCAGCGCCGGGACAGGGGCCCACGAGCAGTACTTC.

The chain joins TRBV7-9 to TRBJ1-1; D unresolved. The CDR3 length is 12 residues. Trimming removed 3 bases at V and 8 bases at J, with 10 bases between. Germline CDR1 is SEHNR and CDR2 is FQNEAQ (reference sequence). The CDR3 region has the DNA TGTGCCAGCAGCTTTCTCGGGGAGGAAGCTTTCTTT. Translating gives CASSFLGEEAFF.

V gene TRBV19 combines with J gene TRBJ1-3; 8 bases are a match to TRBD1. This CDR3 has 21 amino acids. CDR1 is LNHDA, CDR2 SQIVND, per germline (reference sequence). V lost 6 bases and J lost 3; bases outside the gene matches: 25. The CDR3 region is CASSRFPETGDSTWDGNTIYF. The CDR3 bases are TGTGCCAGTAGCCGATTCCCCGAGACAGGGGATAGTACGTGGGATGGAAACACCATATATTTT.

V usage is TRBV10-3 and J usage is TRBJ2-2; no clear D gene. The CDR3 covers 12 residues. Looked up from germline, CDR1 is ENHRY and CDR2 is SYGVKD. Deletions cut 6 bases from V and 7 bases from J, with 9 bases between. The CDR3 loop is CAIRSGGGELFF. The CDR3 coding sequence is TGTGCCATCAGGTCTGGTGGCGGGGAGCTGTTTTTT.

The CDR3 here is CASSQYKVRSGANVLTF. CDR3 DNA sequence: TGCGCCAGCAGCCAATATAAGGTTCGCTCTGGGGCCAACGTCCTGACTTTC. The chain links TRBV4-3 to TRBJ2-6; D remains ambiguous. Germline V gives CDR1 LGHNA, CDR2 YSLEER. Trimming removed 2 bases from V and 0 bases from J, with 11 bases in between. This CDR3 spans 17 amino acids.

The chain carries TRBV5-6 and TRBJ2-7; either TRBD1 or TRBD2 may fit D (5 bases each). With 4 bases removed from V and 4 bases from J, the gap between germline ends came to 9 bases. Germline assignment: CDR1 SGHDT and CDR2 YYEEEE. CDR3 size: 12 residues. In DNA form, the CDR3 reads TGTGCCAGCAGCGGGACCTTATACGAGCAGTACTTC. This sequence encodes CASSGTLYEQYF.

CDR3 DNA sequence: TGTGCCAGGGAATGGGGGAGCTCCTACGAGCAGTACTTC. This encodes CAREWGSSYEQYF. The chain carries TRBV28 and TRBJ2-7; D is possibly TRBD1 or TRBD2 (5 bases each). Trimming stripped 9 bases from V and 0 bases from J, with 12 bases between. The CDR3 loop spans 13 amino acids. The germline V gene encodes CDR1 MDHEN and CDR2 SYDVKM.

This clone was counted once. The gene calls are TRBV6-1 and TRBJ2-7; no definite D call. Trimming took off 6 bases at V and 1 base at J, with 13 bases between the two ends. The CDR3 totals 14 residues. Germline-derived CDR1 and CDR2 are MNHNS and SASEGT. The CDR3 sequence: CASSQVYGSYEQYF. For the CDR3, the DNA is TGTGCCAGCAGCCAGGTTTACGGGTCCTACGAGCAGTACTTC.

The chain employs TRBV6-1 and TRBJ1-5; D remains ambiguous. Germline CDR1 and CDR2: MNHNS and SASEGT. The V end was cut by 1 base, the J end by 6 bases, with 16 bases between. The CDR3 spans 16 residues. CDR3 nucleotide sequence: TGTGCCAGCAGTGAAGTAGGCGGAGCCGTGAGTCAGCCCCAGCATTTT. This sequence encodes CASSEVGGAVSQPQHF.

As DNA, the CDR3 is TGTGCCAGCAGCCGGGCAGTGGGATCTACTAGCACAGATACGCAGTATTTT. Residues: CASSRAVGSTSTDTQYF. The rearrangement joins TRBV7-9 to TRBJ2-3; unclear D gene. Trimming cost V 5 bases and J 0 bases, with 18 bases left between them. Germline CDR1 and CDR2: SEHNR and FQNEAQ (reference sequence). This CDR3 has 17 amino acids.

V gene TRBV6-5 combines with J gene TRBJ1-5; 10 nucleotides match TRBD1. The germline gives CDR1 MNHEY, CDR2 SVGAGI. The length of the CDR3 is 15 residues. The junction had 4 bases not matched to a gene; V was cut back by 5 bases and J by 3 bases. The CDR3 reads CASSATGGPNQPQHF. Written as DNA, the CDR3 is TGTGCCAGCAGTGCGACAGGGGGCCCCAATCAGCCCCAGCATTTT.

The rearrangement joins TRBV28 to TRBJ1-2; D is undetermined. The CDR3 covers 12 residues. Germline values: CDR1 MDHEN, CDR2 SYDVKM. The ends were cut back, 10 bases at V and 4 bases at J, with 13 bases in the middle. CDR3 loop: CATLGNGYGYTF. The CDR3 DNA sequence: TGTGCCACCCTAGGGAACGGCTATGGCTACACCTTC.

This clone was found once. This chain connects TRBV27 to TRBJ1-2, with D hard to call. The V gene's germline CDR1 is MNHEY and CDR2 SMNVEV (reference sequence). The CDR3 sequence is 12 residues long. Trimming removed 7 bases from V and 14 bases from J, with 20 bases in between. This CDR3 reads CASNELSGLRTF. For the CDR3, the DNA is TGTGCCAGCAACGAGCTGAGCGGTCTAAGGACCTTC.

V usage is TRBV7-2 and J usage is TRBJ1-5; D is undetermined. V was shortened by 1 base and J by 6 bases, with 10 bases between the two germline ends. Germline V CDR1 and CDR2: SGHTA, FQGNSA. CDR3 length equals 14 residues. CDR3 bases: TGTGCCAGCAGCTTAGGTCAGCCTAGTCAGCCCCAGCATTTT. Translation gives CASSLGQPSQPQHF.

The chain couples TRBV18 to TRBJ2-1, with D perhaps assigned TRBD1 or TRBD2 (5 bases each). The V and J ends lost 0 bases and 2 bases respectively, with 11 bases between them. Germline CDR1 KGHSH, CDR2 LQKENI. The CDR3 runs 16 residues. In DNA form, the CDR3 reads TGTGCCAGCTCACCACCGACGAGGGGTACCTACAATGAGCAGTTCTTC. Its translation: CASSPPTRGTYNEQFF. Supplemented by reference TRBV18 and TRBJ2-1, the full variable domain reads NAGVMQNPRHLVRRRGQEARLRCSPMKGHSHVYWYRQLPEEGLKFMVYLQKENIIDESGMPKERFSAEFPKEGPSILRIQQVVRGDSAAYFCASSPPTRGTYNEQFFGPGTRLTVL.

The chain joins TRBV6-5 to TRBJ2-1; 8 bases align to TRBD1. The CDR3 covers 15 residues. Per the germline V gene, CDR1 is MNHEY and CDR2 is SVGAGI. V was clipped by 1 base and J by 7 bases; unmatched bases: 6. This CDR3 is CASSYLTGVRNEQFF. The CDR3 DNA reads as TGTGCCAGCAGTTACTTGACAGGGGTAAGAAATGAGCAGTTCTTC.

The chain employs TRBV5-8 and TRBJ1-1; a possible D gene is TRBD1 (5 bases). Trimming took off 3 bases at V and 3 bases at J, with 15 bases between the two ends. The CDR3 is made up of 15 amino acids. CDR1 and CDR2 from the germline V gene are SGHTS and YDEGEE. The CDR3 DNA reads as TGTGCCAGCAGCTCCGACCGCAGGGATCACACTGAAGCTTTCTTT. Translating it yields CASSSDRRDHTEAFF.

The genes are TRBV19 and TRBJ2-5; possibly TRBD1 or TRBD2 for D (5 bases each). The CDR3 sequence is 17 residues long. Between the trimmed V and J ends, which lost 2 bases and 2 bases, there was a span of 18 bases. Germline V lookup: CDR1 LNHDA, CDR2 SQIVND (reference sequence). CDR3 DNA: TGTGCCAGTAGTATAAGATTAGCCGGGACGGAGCAAGAGACCCAGTACTTC. This translates into CASSIRLAGTEQETQYF. Full variable domain (outside the CDR3, taken from reference TRBV19 and TRBJ2-5): DGGITQSPKYLFRKEGQNVTLSCEQNLNHDAMYWYRQDPGQGLRLIYYSQIVNDFQKGDIAEGYSVSREKKESFPLTVTSAQKNPTAFYLCASSIRLAGTEQETQYFGPGTRLLVL.

The V and J genes are TRBV5-4 and TRBJ2-7, with D perhaps matching TRBD2 (6 bases). Germline V gene lookup returns CDR1 SGHNT and CDR2 YYREEE (reference sequence). The CDR3 is made up of 15 amino acids. Between the trimmed V and J ends, which lost 0 bases and 4 bases, there was a span of 14 bases. Written as DNA, the CDR3 is TGTGCCAGCAGCTTGGCCGCGGGATTCCAATACGAGCAGTACTTC. This gives the protein CASSLAAGFQYEQYF.

As concerns this clone: Other DNA sequences in this sample translate to the same CDR3. The rearrangement links TRBV5-1 to TRBJ1-5, with D possibly matching TRBD1 (5 bases). V shed 0 bases and J shed 4 bases, with 8 bases lying between them. Germline-derived CDR1 and CDR2 are SGHRS and YFSETQ. This CDR3 has 14 residues. The CDR3 spells CASSLDGGNQPQHF. CDR3 coding DNA: TGCGCCAGCAGCTTGGATGGGGGGAATCAGCCCCAGCATTTT.

The V call is TRBV2, the J call TRBJ2-5; TRBD2 aligns across 8 bases. The CDR3 is 18 residues long. Germline V gene lookup returns CDR1 SNHLY and CDR2 FYNNEI. The trim removed 6 bases at V and 1 base at J, leaving 16 bases unmatched. CDR3 loop: CASRGTRRPRGFQETQYF. The CDR3 DNA sequence: TGTGCCAGCAGAGGGACTAGGCGGCCTAGGGGATTCCAAGAGACCCAGTACTTC.